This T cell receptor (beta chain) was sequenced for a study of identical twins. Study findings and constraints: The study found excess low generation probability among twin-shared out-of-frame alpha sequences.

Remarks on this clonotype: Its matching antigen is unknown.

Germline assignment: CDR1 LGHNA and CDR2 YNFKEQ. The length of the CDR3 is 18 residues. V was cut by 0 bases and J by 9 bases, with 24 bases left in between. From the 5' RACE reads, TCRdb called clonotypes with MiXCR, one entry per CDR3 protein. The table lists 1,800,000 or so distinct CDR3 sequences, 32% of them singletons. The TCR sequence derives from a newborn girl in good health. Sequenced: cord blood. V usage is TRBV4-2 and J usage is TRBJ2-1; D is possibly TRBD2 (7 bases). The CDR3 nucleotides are TGTGCCAGCAGCCAAGAAGGCGGGGGCTGGAGACTACTACGTGAGCAGTTCTTC. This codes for CASSQEGGGWRLLREQFF.